This T cell receptor (beta chain) was identified in a study of graft-versus-host responses after intestinal transplantation. A note on this clone: Its target is unknown.

Study-level results: In recipient marrow, GvH clones were found, and some appeared first in ileum or blood.

Germline-derived CDR1 and CDR2 are MGHRA and YSYEKL. V trimming: 0 bases; J trimming: 8 bases; junction bases outside the gene matches: 10. The CDR3 has 16 residues. Generated by immunoSEQ multiplex PCR, the TCRdb table keeps only in-frame clones and is missing some. Among 80,000 to 100,000 clones, 90% to 95% were seen once, and the ten largest hold around 0.17%. The source material was unstimulated CD4+ T cells sorted from spleen or lymph node cells, sampled before intestinal transplant. The chain recombines TRBV4-1 with TRBJ1-2; TRBD1 matches 9 bases. The TCR sequence derives from a human donor who received an intestinal transplant. DNA for the CDR3: TGCGCCAGCAGCCAAGATCAAAGGGGACAGGGAAAAGGCTACACCTTC. Translation gives CASSQDQRGQGKGYTF.